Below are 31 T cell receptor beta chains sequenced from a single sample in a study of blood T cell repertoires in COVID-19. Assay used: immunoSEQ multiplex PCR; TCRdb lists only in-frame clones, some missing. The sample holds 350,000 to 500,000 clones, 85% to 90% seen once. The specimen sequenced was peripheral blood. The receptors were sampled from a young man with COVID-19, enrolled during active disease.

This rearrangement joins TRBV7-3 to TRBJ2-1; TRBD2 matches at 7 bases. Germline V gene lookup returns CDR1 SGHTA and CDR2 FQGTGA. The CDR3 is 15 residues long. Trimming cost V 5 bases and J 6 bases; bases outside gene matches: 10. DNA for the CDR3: TGTGCCAGCAGCCCGCCGGGACTACGGGCCAATGAGCAGTTCTTC. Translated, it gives CASSPPGLRANEQFF.

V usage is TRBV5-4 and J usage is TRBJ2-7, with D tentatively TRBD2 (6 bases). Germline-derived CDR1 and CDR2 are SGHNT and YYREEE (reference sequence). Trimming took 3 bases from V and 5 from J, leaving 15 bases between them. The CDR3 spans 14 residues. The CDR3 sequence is CASSSGLDGNEQYF. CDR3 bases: TGTGCCAGCAGCTCGGGACTCGATGGCAACGAGCAGTACTTC.

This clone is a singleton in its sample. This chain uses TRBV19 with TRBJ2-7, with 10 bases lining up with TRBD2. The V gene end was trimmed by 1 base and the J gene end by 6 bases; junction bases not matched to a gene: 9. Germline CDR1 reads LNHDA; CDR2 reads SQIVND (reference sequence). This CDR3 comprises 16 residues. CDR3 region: CASSIVNSGRGFEQYF. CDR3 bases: TGTGCCAGTAGTATAGTGAACAGCGGGAGGGGTTTCGAGCAGTACTTC. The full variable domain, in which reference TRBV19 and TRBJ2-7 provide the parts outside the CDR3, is DGGITQSPKYLFRKEGQNVTLSCEQNLNHDAMYWYRQDPGQGLRLIYYSQIVNDFQKGDIAEGYSVSREKKESFPLTVTSAQKNPTAFYLCASSIVNSGRGFEQYFGPGTRLTVT.

In nucleotides, the CDR3 is TGCAGCGTTGACCCCAGGGACACTGAAGCTTTCTTT. It translates to CSVDPRDTEAFF. V is TRBV29-1 and J is TRBJ1-1; D possibly corresponds to TRBD1 (5 bases). The germline V gene encodes CDR1 SQVTM and CDR2 ANQGSEA. V was cut by 3 bases and J by 3 bases, with 8 bases left in between. CDR3 length: 12 amino acids. Based on the CDR3 plus reference TRBV29-1 and TRBJ1-1, the full variable domain is SAVISQKPSRDICQRGTSLTIQCQVDSQVTMMFWYRQQPGQSLTLIATANQGSEATYESGFVIDKFPISRPNLTFSTLTVSNMSPEDSSIYLCSVDPRDTEAFFGQGTRLTVV.

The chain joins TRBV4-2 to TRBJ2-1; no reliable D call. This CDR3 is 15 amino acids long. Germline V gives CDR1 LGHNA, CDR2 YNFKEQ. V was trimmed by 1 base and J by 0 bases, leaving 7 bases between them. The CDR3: CASSQGQSSYNEQFF. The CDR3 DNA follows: TGTGCCAGCAGCCAAGGGCAAAGCTCCTACAATGAGCAGTTCTTC.

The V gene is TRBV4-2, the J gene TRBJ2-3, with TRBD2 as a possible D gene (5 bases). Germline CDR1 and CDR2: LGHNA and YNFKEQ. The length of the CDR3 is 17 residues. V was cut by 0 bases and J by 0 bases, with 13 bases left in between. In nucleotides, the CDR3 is TGTGCCAGCAGCCAAGAGGGCTCCAGCGGAAGCACAGATACGCAGTATTTT. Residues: CASSQEGSSGSTDTQYF.

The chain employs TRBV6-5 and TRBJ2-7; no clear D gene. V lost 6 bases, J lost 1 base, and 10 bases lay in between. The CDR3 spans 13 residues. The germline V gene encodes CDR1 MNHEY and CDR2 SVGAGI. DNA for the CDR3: TGTGCCAGCAGACCCACTGCGTCCTACGAGCAGTACTTC. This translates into CASRPTASYEQYF.

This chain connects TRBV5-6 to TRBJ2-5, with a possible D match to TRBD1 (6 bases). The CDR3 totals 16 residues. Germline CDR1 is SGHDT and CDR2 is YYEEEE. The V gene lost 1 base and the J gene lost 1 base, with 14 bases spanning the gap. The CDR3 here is CASSLRGSSAQETQYF. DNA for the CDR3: TGTGCCAGCAGCTTGAGGGGGTCCTCTGCCCAAGAGACCCAGTACTTC.

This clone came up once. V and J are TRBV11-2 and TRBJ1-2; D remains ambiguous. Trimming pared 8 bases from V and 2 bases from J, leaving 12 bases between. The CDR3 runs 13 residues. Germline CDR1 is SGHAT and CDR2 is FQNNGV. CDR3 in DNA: TGTGCCAGCTCTCCAGGATTAAACTATGGCTACACCTTC. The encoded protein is CASSPGLNYGYTF.

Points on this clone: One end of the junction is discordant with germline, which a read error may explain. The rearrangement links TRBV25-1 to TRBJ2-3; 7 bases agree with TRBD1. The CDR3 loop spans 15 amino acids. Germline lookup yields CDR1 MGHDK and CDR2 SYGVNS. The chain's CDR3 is CASSKYTGAGDTQYF. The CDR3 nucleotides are TGTGCCAGCAGTAAATACACAGGGGCGGGAGATACGCAGTATTTT.

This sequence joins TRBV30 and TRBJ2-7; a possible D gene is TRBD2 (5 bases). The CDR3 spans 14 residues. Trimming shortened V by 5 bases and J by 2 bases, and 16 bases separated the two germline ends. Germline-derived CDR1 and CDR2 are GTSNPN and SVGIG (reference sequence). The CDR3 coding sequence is TGTGCCTGGCGCCCGGGATCCCTAACCTACGAGCAGTACTTC. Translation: CAWRPGSLTYEQYF.

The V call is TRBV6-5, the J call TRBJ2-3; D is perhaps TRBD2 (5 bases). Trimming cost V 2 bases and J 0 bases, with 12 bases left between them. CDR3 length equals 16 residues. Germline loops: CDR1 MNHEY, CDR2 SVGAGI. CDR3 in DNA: TGTGCCAGCAGTTACGGGAGCGGCCCTAGCACAGATACGCAGTATTTT. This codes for CASSYGSGPSTDTQYF.

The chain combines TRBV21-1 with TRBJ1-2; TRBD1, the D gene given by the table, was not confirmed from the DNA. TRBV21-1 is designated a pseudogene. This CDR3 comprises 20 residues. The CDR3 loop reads CASSQKARDRGRLRSDGYTF. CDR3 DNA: TGTGCCAGCAGCCAAAAAGCTAGGGACAGGGGGCGCTTACGTAGTGATGGCTACACCTTC.

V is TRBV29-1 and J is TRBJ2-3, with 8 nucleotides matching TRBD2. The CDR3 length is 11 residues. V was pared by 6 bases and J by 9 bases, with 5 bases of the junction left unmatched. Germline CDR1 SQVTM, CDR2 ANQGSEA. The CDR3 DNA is TGCAGCGTAGCGGGAGTGGTCACGCAGTATTTT. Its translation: CSVAGVVTQYF.

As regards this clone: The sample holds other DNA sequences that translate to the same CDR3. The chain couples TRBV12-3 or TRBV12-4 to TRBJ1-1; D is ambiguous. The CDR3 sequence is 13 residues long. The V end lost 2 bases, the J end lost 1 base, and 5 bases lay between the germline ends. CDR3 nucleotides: TGTGCCAGCAGTTTACTAGAGAACACTGAAGCTTTCTTT. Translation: CASSLLENTEAFF.

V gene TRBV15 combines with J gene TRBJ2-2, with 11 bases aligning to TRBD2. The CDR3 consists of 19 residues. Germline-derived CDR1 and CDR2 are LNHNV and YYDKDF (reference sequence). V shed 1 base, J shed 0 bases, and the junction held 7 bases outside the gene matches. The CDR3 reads CATSRAQASGGPNTGELFF. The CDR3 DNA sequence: TGTGCCACCAGCAGAGCGCAGGCTAGCGGGGGGCCGAACACCGGGGAGCTGTTTTTT. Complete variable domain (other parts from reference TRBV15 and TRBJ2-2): DAMVIQNPRYQVTQFGKPVTLSCSQTLNHNVMYWYQQKSSQAPKLLFHYYDKDFNNEADTPDNFQSRRPNTSFCFLDIRSPGLGDTAMYLCATSRAQASGGPNTGELFFGEGSRLTVL.

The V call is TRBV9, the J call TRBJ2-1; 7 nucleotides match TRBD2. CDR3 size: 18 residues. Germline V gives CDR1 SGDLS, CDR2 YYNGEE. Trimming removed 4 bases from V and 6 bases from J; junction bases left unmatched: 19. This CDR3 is CASSPSLNREVIGNEQFF. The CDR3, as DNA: TGTGCCAGCAGCCCCTCCTTAAATCGGGAGGTAATCGGCAATGAGCAGTTCTTC. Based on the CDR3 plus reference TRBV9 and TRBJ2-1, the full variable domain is DSGVTQTPKHLITATGQRVTLRCSPRSGDLSVYWYQQSLDQGLQFLIQYYNGEERAKGNILERFSAQQFPDLHSELNLSSLELGDSALYFCASSPSLNREVIGNEQFFGPGTRLTVL.

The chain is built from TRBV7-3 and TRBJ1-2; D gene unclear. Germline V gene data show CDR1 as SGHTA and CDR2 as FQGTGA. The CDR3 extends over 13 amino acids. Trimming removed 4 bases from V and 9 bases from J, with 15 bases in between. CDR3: CASSSPPYNSYTF. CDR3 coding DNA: TGTGCCAGCAGCTCCCCCCCTTACAATAGCTACACCTTC.

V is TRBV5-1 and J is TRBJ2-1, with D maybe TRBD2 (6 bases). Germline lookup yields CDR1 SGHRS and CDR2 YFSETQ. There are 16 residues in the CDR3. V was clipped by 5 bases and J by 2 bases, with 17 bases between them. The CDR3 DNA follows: TGCGCCAGCAGTCCCGGGACCGCGGGGCCCTACAATGAGCAGTTCTTC. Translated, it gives CASSPGTAGPYNEQFF.

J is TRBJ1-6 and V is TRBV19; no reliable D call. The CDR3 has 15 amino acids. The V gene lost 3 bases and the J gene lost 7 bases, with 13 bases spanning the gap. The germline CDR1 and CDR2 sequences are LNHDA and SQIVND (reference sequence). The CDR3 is CASSIIKRGNSPLHF. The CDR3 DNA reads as TGTGCCAGTAGTATCATAAAACGGGGAAATTCACCCCTCCACTTT.

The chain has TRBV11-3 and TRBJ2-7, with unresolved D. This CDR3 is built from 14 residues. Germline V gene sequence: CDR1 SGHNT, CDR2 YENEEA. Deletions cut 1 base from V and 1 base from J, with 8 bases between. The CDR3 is CASSLGARSYEQYF. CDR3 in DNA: TGTGCCAGCAGCTTAGGCGCTAGATCCTACGAGCAGTACTTC.

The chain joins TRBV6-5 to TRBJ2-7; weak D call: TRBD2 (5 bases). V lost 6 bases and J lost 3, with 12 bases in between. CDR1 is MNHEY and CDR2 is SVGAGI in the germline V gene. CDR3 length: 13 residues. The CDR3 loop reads CASSGGVGYEQYF. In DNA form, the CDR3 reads TGTGCCAGCAGCGGAGGAGTCGGCTACGAGCAGTACTTC.

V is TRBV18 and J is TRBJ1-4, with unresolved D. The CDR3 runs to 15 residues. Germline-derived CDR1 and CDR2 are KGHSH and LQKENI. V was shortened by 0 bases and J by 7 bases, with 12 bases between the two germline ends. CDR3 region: CASSPPDQSGEKLFF. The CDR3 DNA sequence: TGTGCCAGCTCACCACCGGATCAATCAGGTGAAAAACTGTTTTTT.

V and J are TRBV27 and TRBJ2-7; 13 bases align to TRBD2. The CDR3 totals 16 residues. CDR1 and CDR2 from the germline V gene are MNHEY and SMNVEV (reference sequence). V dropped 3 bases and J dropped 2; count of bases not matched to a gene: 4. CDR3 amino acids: CASSLGLAGSPYEQYF. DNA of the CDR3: TGTGCCAGCAGTTTGGGACTAGCGGGAAGTCCCTACGAGCAGTACTTC.

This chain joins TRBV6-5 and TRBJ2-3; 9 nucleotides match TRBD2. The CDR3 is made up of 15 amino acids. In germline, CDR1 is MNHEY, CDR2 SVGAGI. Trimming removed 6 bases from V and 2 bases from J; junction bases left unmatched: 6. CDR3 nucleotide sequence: TGTGCCAGCAGGGGCCTAGCGGGAACCACAGATACGCAGTATTTT. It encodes CASRGLAGTTDTQYF.

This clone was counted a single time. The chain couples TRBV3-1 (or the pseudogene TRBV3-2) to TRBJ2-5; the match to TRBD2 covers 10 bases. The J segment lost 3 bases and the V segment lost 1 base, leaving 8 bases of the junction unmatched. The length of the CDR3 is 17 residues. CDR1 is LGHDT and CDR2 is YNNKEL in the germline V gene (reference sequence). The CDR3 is CASSQGRLAGSKETQYF. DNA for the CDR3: TGTGCCAGCAGCCAAGGAAGACTAGCGGGCAGCAAAGAGACCCAGTACTTC.

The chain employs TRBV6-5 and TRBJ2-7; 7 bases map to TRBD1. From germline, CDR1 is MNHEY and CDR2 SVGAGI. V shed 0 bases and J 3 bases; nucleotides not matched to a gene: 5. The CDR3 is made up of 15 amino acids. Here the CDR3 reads CASSYSTGTYYEQYF. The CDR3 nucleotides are TGTGCCAGCAGTTACTCGACAGGGACGTACTACGAGCAGTACTTC.

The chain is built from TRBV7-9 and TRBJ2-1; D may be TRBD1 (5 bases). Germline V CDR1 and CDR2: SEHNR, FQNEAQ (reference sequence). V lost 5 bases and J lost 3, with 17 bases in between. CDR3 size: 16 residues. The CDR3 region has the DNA TGTGCCAGCAGCCCCAAAGAGTTGACAGACTACAATGAGCAGTTCTTC. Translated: CASSPKELTDYNEQFF.

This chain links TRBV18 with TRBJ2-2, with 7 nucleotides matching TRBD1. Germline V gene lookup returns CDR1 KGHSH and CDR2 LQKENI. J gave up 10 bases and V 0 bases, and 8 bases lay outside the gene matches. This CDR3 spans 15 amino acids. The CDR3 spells CASSPPGVGTEELFF. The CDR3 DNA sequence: TGTGCCAGCTCACCACCGGGAGTGGGGACAGAGGAGCTGTTTTTT.

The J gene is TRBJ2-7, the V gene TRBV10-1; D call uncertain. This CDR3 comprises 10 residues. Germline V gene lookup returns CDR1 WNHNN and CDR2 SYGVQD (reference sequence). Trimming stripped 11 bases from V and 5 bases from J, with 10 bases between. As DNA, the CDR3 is TGCGCCGGTCGGGTCCACGAGCAGTACTTC. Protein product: CAGRVHEQYF.

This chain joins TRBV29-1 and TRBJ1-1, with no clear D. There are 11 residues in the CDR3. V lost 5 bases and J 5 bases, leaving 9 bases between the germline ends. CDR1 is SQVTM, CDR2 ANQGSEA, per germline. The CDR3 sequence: CSVQGETEAFF. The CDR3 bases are TGCAGCGTTCAAGGAGAAACTGAAGCTTTCTTT.